The T cell receptor (beta chain) under discussion was sequenced for a study of T cells in Graves' hyperthyroidism and ophthalmopathy. This clonotype was picked up a small number of times. Authors of the study amplified TCR beta CDR3 regions from RNA transcripts. During a first-round RT-PCR of the TCR CDR3, the HTBI primer set was used. TCRdb analysed the multiplex PCR reads with MiXCR anew, one entry per CDR3 protein. This sample yields 500,000 to 650,000 distinct CDR3 sequences, of which roughly 14% are seen a single time; around 12% belongs to the top ten. The V gene's germline CDR1 is SQVTM and CDR2 ANQGSEA. After removal of 4 bases from V and 1 base from J, the junction contained 7 bases not matched to a gene. This CDR3 contains 15 residues.

Sequenced input: blood. The origin of this receptor is a woman aged 50 to 60 with Graves' ophthalmopathy. The chain combines TRBV29-1 with TRBJ2-7; TRBD2 matches 10 bases. The CDR3 spells CSVATSGALSYEQYF. The CDR3 DNA follows: TGCAGCGTTGCAACTAGCGGGGCTCTTTCCTACGAGCAGTACTTC.